This TCR beta chain stems from a study of CD8+CD57+ T cells in acquired aplastic anemia. The CDR3 sequence is 15 residues long. Deletions cut 4 bases from V and 0 bases from J, with 13 bases between. The study profiled TCR beta VDJ and CDR3 using genomic DNA as template. MiXCR, run by TCRdb on the reads, gives a single entry per CDR3 protein. This table holds roughly 58,000 distinct CDR3 sequences, about 54% found once. There are many counts of this clonotype. The TCR comes from a human donor in good health, serving as a control. This chain links TRBV12-3 or TRBV12-4 with TRBJ2-7; possible D gene TRBD2, 6 bases. The sequenced material came from sorted CD4+, CD8+, or CD8+CD57+ T cells (not recorded which) from PBMCs. In DNA, the CDR3 is TGTGCCAGCAGTTGGGGCGGGACCTTCTCCTACGAGCAGTACTTC. The encoded protein is CASSWGGTFSYEQYF.